This T cell receptor (beta chain) was observed in a study of blood T cell repertoires in COVID-19. Study as a whole: PBMCs, B-cell-depleted T cells, or T cells provided the cDNA or gDNA that made up the material.

Per the original methods: Estimates of nucleated cell counts were drawn from the amplification of reference gene primers. The repertoire was sequenced with immunoSEQ multiplex PCR; TCRdb's copy has only in-frame clones and lacks some. The V and J calls and clone size are taken from that table; D and trimming were inferred from the DNA. The data contain a few hundred thousand clones, roughly 90% of them singletons. The V and J ends lost 6 bases and 5 bases respectively, with 22 bases between them. Per germline, CDR1 SEHNR and CDR2 FQNEAQ (reference sequence). This CDR3 contains 16 residues. This TCR was recovered from a man aged 25 to 40 with active or convalescent COVID-19. The chain couples TRBV7-9 to TRBJ2-5, with D perhaps matching TRBD1 (6 bases). Source material: peripheral blood. The CDR3 loop reads CASSPTGTGKLETQYF. The CDR3 coding sequence is TGTGCCAGCAGTCCCACCGGTACAGGGAAATTGGAGACCCAGTACTTC.